This is a list of T cell receptor beta chains from one sample in a study of cytomegalovirus exposure and HLA in healthy donors. TCRdb's copy holds only in-frame clones and misses some; the assay was immunoSEQ multiplex PCR. The sample holds approximately 160,000 clones; approximately 70% are singletons and the top ten take around 3%. The sample taken for sequencing was PBMCs. These receptors were collected from a woman aged 40 to 55 in good health and CMV-seropositive. CDR3s include the opening cysteine and the closing phenylalanine or tryptophan. Fields, in order: clone size, J gene, V gene, D gene, CDR3 protein, CDR3 DNA. D genes are given only for firm matches. Where a row states a size, it is once, few, many or the class of an expanded clone; other rows omit it.

abundance: once
j_gene: TRBJ2-5
v_gene: TRBV6-5
d_gene: -
CDR3aa: CASSSRTPKGDQYF
CDR3nt: TGTGCCAGCAGTTCGAGGACTCCCAAAGGAGACCAGTACTTC

abundance: few
j_gene: TRBJ2-1
v_gene: TRBV7-9
d_gene: -
CDR3aa: CASSPGVAAENEQFF
CDR3nt: TGTGCCAGCAGCCCAGGAGTAGCGGCAGAGAATGAGCAGTTCTTC

abundance: -
j_gene: TRBJ2-5
v_gene: TRBV27
d_gene: TRBD2
CDR3aa: CASSPGTIGVQETQYF
CDR3nt: TGTGCCAGCAGTCCCGGGACTATTGGAGTCCAAGAGACCCAGTACTTC

abundance: few
j_gene: TRBJ1-1
v_gene: TRBV28
d_gene: -
CDR3aa: CASSPRDAGVTEAFF
CDR3nt: TGTGCCAGCAGTCCACGGGACGCAGGGGTGACTGAAGCTTTCTTT

abundance: -
j_gene: TRBJ2-7
v_gene: TRBV6-5
d_gene: -
CDR3aa: CASSYSAAAYEQYF
CDR3nt: TGTGCCAGCAGTTACTCGGCGGCAGCCTACGAGCAGTACTTC

abundance: -
j_gene: TRBJ2-7
v_gene: TRBV27
d_gene: TRBD1
CDR3aa: CASALLLGQGTHEQYF
CDR3nt: TGTGCCAGCGCCCTATTATTGGGACAGGGTACCCACGAGCAGTACTTC

abundance: -
j_gene: TRBJ2-4
v_gene: TRBV6-1
d_gene: TRBD2
CDR3aa: CASSGSGTSGKRNIQYF
CDR3nt: TGTGCCAGCAGTGGTTCTGGGACTAGCGGGAAAAGAAACATTCAGTACTTC

abundance: -
j_gene: TRBJ2-2
v_gene: TRBV29-1
d_gene: -
CDR3aa: CSVVTGFPGELFF
CDR3nt: TGCAGCGTCGTCACAGGTTTTCCTGGGGAGCTGTTTTTT

abundance: -
j_gene: TRBJ2-7
v_gene: TRBV9
d_gene: TRBD1
CDR3aa: CASSVEAGGHEQYF
CDR3nt: TGTGCCAGCAGCGTAGAGGCAGGGGGCCACGAGCAGTACTTC

abundance: few
j_gene: TRBJ2-5
v_gene: TRBV4-1
d_gene: TRBD2
CDR3aa: CASSQEGRGGQETQYF
CDR3nt: TGCGCCAGCAGCCAAGAAGGGCGGGGGGGCCAAGAGACCCAGTACTTC

abundance: -
j_gene: TRBJ2-7
v_gene: TRBV5-4
d_gene: -
CDR3aa: CASSPSGYEQYF
CDR3nt: TGTGCCAGCAGCCCCTCGGGCTACGAGCAGTACTTC

abundance: once
j_gene: TRBJ2-7
v_gene: TRBV11-2
d_gene: TRBD1
CDR3aa: CASSLPSGTGAYEQYF
CDR3nt: TGTGCCAGCAGCTTACCATCCGGGACAGGGGCCTACGAGCAGTACTTC

abundance: -
j_gene: TRBJ1-4
v_gene: TRBV28
d_gene: TRBD1
CDR3aa: CASSPTGDIEKLFF
CDR3nt: TGTGCCAGCAGTCCGACAGGGGATATTGAAAAACTGTTTTTT

abundance: few
j_gene: TRBJ1-1
v_gene: TRBV5-1
d_gene: -
CDR3aa: CASSFNSQKAFF
CDR3nt: TGCGCCAGCAGCTTTAATTCGCAGAAAGCTTTCTTT

abundance: -
j_gene: TRBJ2-6
v_gene: TRBV19
d_gene: TRBD1
CDR3aa: CASQRTGINSGANVLTF
CDR3nt: TGTGCCAGCCAGAGGACAGGGATTAACTCTGGGGCCAACGTCCTGACTTTC

abundance: once
j_gene: TRBJ1-1
v_gene: TRBV14
d_gene: TRBD1
CDR3aa: CASSPIQQGAAFF
CDR3nt: TGTGCCAGCAGCCCAATTCAACAGGGGGCGGCTTTCTTT

abundance: -
j_gene: TRBJ2-7
v_gene: TRBV6-5
d_gene: TRBD1
CDR3aa: CASRPGTAGEQYF
CDR3nt: TGTGCCAGCAGACCCGGGACAGCAGGCGAGCAGTACTTC

abundance: -
j_gene: TRBJ2-7
v_gene: TRBV5-4
d_gene: -
CDR3aa: CASSLWSQSSYEQYF
CDR3nt: TGTGCCAGCAGCTTGTGGAGTCAGAGCTCCTACGAGCAGTACTTC

abundance: -
j_gene: TRBJ2-5
v_gene: TRBV7-8
d_gene: -
CDR3aa: CASSRTHQETQYF
CDR3nt: TGTGCCAGCAGCAGGACACACCAAGAGACCCAGTACTTC

abundance: -
j_gene: TRBJ2-7
v_gene: TRBV7-2
d_gene: TRBD2
CDR3aa: CASSSREAGRNYEQYF
CDR3nt: TGTGCCAGCAGCTCTCGGGAGGCAGGAAGGAACTACGAGCAGTACTTC

abundance: -
j_gene: TRBJ2-3
v_gene: TRBV2
d_gene: -
CDR3aa: CASKEGSTDTQYF
CDR3nt: TGTGCCAGCAAAGAGGGATCCACAGATACGCAGTATTTT

abundance: -
j_gene: TRBJ2-1
v_gene: TRBV5-1
d_gene: TRBD2
CDR3aa: CASSLGLADYNEQFF
CDR3nt: TGCGCCAGCAGCTTGGGACTAGCGGACTACAATGAGCAGTTCTTC